A single T cell receptor (beta chain) is shown here with its context. Germline-derived CDR1 and CDR2 are LGHNA and YNFKEQ. There are 15 residues in the CDR3. V lost 0 bases and J 5 bases, leaving 10 bases between the germline ends. This entry comes from a study of blood T cell repertoires in COVID-19. Clones were sequenced by immunoSEQ multiplex PCR, and TCRdb holds only the in-frame ones, with some missing. The sample includes under 150,000 clones, about nine tenths seen only once; the top ten take 8% to 11%. This clonotype was obtained from a man aged 45-65 years with active or convalescent COVID-19. The sample taken for sequencing was peripheral blood. The rearrangement uses TRBV4-2 and TRBJ2-2; possible D gene TRBD1, 5 bases. CDR3 bases: TGTGCCAGCAGCCAAGATCAGCAGGGAACCGGGGAGCTGTTTTTT. Residues: CASSQDQQGTGELFF.